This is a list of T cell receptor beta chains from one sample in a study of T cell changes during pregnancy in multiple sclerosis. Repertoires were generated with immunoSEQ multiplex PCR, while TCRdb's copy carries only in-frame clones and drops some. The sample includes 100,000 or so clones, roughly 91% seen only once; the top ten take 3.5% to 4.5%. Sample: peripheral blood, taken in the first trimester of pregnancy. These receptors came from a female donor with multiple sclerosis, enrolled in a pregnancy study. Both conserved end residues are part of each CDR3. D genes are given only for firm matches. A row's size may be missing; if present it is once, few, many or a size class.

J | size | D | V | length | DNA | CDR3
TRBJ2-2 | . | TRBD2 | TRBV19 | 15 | TGTGCCACCTCGACTAGCGGGGGGGGTACCGGGGAGCTGTTTTTT | CATSTSGGGTGELFF
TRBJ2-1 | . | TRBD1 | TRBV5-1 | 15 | TGCGCCAGCAGCGCCACGGGACAGGGGATCAATGAGCAGTTCTTC | CASSATGQGINEQFF
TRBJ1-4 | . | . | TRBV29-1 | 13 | TGCAGCGTTCCAGGACAGAATAATGAAAAACTGTTTTTT | CSVPGQNNEKLFF
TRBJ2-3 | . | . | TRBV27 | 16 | TGTGCCAGCAGTTTATTTAGGACTACCCACACAGATACGCAGTATTTT | CASSLFRTTHTDTQYF
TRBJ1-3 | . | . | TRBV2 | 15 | TGTGCCAGCAGTTTAGACAGGACATCTGGAAACACCATATATTTT | CASSLDRTSGNTIYF
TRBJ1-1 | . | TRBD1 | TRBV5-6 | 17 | TGTGCCAGCAGCTTGGAGGTAGGGACAGCCAGGGCCACTGAAGCTTTCTTT | CASSLEVGTARATEAFF
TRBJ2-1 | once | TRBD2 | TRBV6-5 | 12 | TGTGCCAGCAGGAGCGGGGACAATGAGCAGTTCTTC | CASRSGDNEQFF
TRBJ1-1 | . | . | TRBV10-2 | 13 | TGCGCCAGCAGTGAGCCCCAACTCCTTGAAGCTTTCTTT | CASSEPQLLEAFF
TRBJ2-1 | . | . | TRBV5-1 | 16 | TGCGCCAGCACCCCAAGGGCGGGAAGCTCCTACAATGAGCAGTTCTTC | CASTPRAGSSYNEQFF
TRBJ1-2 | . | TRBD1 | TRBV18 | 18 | TGTGCCAGCTCACCACTAAAAGGACTATCAGGGGGCTCTAGTGGCTACACCTTC | CASSPLKGLSGGSSGYTF
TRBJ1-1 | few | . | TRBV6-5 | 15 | TGTGCCAGCAGCCACTACGATGGGTCGGACACTGAAGCTTTCTTT | CASSHYDGSDTEAFF
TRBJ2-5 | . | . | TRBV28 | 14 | TGTGCCAGCGGCTACGGGGTTGTCCAAGAGACCCAGTACTTC | CASGYGVVQETQYF
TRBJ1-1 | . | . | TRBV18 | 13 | TGTGCCAGCTCACAAACAGGGAACACTGAAGCTTTCTTT | CASSQTGNTEAFF
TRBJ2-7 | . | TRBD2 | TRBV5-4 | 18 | TGTGCCAGCAGCTCGGGCTGGCCTGGTAGCGGGAGTCCCTACGAGCAGTACTTC | CASSSGWPGSGSPYEQYF
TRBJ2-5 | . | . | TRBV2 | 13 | TGTGCCAGCAGAGTTACACGACAAGAGACCCAGTACTTC | CASRVTRQETQYF
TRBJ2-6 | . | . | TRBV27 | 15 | TGTGCCAGCAGTTTAATCCGGTCTGGGGCCAACGTCCTGACTTTC | CASSLIRSGANVLTF
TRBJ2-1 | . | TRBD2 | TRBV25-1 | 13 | TGTGCCAGCAGCTGGGTGGCGGGGGATGAGCAGTTCTTC | CASSWVAGDEQFF
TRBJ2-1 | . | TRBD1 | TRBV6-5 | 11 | TGTGCCAGCAGTTCCGGACAGGGGACGTTCTTC | CASSSGQGTFF
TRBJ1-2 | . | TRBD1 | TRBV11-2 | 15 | TGTGCCAGCAGCTTTGGGACAGGGGTTTACCATGGCTACACCTTC | CASSFGTGVYHGYTF
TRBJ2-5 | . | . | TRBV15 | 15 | TGTGCCACCAGCAGAGGGGGTACAGGCAAAGAGACCCAGTACTTC | CATSRGGTGKETQYF
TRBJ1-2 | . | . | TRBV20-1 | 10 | TGCAGTGCCACCTACCAAGGCTACACCTTC | CSATYQGYTF
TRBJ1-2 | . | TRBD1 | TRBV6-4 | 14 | TGTGCCAGCAGTCCGGGACAGGCGGGGAGTGGCTACACCTTC | CASSPGQAGSGYTF
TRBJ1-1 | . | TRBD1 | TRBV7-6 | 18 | TGTGCCAGCAGCTTATCTAGGGGGGGAGCGGACAGGGCGTCTGAAGCTTTCTTT | CASSLSRGGADRASEAFF
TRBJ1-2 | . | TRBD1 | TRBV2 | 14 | TGTGCCAGGGAAGGGGGCGAGAACGATCTTGGCTACACCTTC | CAREGGENDLGYTF
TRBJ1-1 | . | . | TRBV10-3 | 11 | TGTGCCATCACCCAGGGAACTGAAGCTTTCTTT | CAITQGTEAFF
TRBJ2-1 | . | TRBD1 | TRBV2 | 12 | TGTGCCATCCCAAGGGGGCTCGATGAGCAGTTCTTC | CAIPRGLDEQFF
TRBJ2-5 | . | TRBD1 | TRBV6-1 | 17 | TGTGCCAGCAGTGTCACGGGACAGGGAAGACCGCGGGAGACCCAGTACTTC | CASSVTGQGRPRETQYF
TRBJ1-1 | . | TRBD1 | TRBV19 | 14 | TGTGCCAGTAAGATCGGGACAGCGAACACTGAAGCTTTCTTT | CASKIGTANTEAFF
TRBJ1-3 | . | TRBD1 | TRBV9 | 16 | TGTGCCAGCAGCCCAGGACAGGGGGTCTCTGGAAACACCATATATTTT | CASSPGQGVSGNTIYF
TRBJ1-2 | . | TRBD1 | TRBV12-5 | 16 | TGTGCTAGTGGTCTTGTTGTGACGGGACAGTTCTATGGCTACACCTTC | CASGLVVTGQFYGYTF
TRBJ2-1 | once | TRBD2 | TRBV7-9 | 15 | TGTGCCAGCAGCTTCGGCGGGGGGTCCCTCAATGAGCAGTTCTTC | CASSFGGGSLNEQFF
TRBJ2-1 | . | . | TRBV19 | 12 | TGTGCCAGTAGTCCCGACAGGATGCGGCAGTTCTTC | CASSPDRMRQFF
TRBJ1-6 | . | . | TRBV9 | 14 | TGTGCCAGCAGCGTATTTAGAGATAATTCACCCCTCCACTTT | CASSVFRDNSPLHF
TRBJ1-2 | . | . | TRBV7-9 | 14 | TGTGCCAGCAGCTTAGAGATAGCTAACTATGGCTACACCTTC | CASSLEIANYGYTF
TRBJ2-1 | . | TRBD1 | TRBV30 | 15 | TGTGCCTGGAGCTTTAGGGGACAGTCACTTAATGAGCAGTTCTTC | CAWSFRGQSLNEQFF
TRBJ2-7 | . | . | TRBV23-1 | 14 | TGCGCCAGCACCTCGGGCGGGGAACGGGACGAGCAGTACTTC | CASTSGGERDEQYF
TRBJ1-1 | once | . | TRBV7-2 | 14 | TGTGCCAGCAGCTTAGTTGGGGGGGGGACTGAAGCTTTCTTT | CASSLVGGGTEAFF
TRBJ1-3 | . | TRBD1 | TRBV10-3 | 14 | TGTGCCATCGAAACACAGGGGAGAGGAAACACCATATATTTT | CAIETQGRGNTIYF
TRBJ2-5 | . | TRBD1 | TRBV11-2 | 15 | TGTGCCAGCAGCTTATCCCGGGACAGTCAAGAGACCCAGTACTTC | CASSLSRDSQETQYF
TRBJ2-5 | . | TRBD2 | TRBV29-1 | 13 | TGCAGCGTTGAATGGCGGGGGCAAGAGACCCAGTACTTC | CSVEWRGQETQYF
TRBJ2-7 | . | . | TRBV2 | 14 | TGTGCCAGCAGTGAAGCGCTCAGGCGCGTCGAGCAGTACTTC | CASSEALRRVEQYF
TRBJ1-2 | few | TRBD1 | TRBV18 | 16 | TGTGCCAGCTCACCACTATCAAGGGGGCAAGAATATGGCTACACCTTC | CASSPLSRGQEYGYTF
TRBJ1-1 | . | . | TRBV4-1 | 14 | TGCGCCAGCAGCCTTCCCCTAATGAACACTGAAGCTTTCTTT | CASSLPLMNTEAFF
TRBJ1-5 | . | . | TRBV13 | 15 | TGTGCCAGCAGCTTAACGGGAATTCCGCCTCAGCCCCAGCATTTT | CASSLTGIPPQPQHF
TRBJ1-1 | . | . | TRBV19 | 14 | TGTGCCAGTAGTATTGGGAGATTGAACACTGAAGCTTTCTTT | CASSIGRLNTEAFF
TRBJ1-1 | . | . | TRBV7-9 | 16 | TGTGCCAGCAGCTCATTTAACAGGGATATGAACACTGAAGCTTTCTTT | CASSSFNRDMNTEAFF
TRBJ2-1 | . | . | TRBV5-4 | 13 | TGTGCCAGCAGCTTGGGGCTCATCAATGAGCAGTTCTTC | CASSLGLINEQFF
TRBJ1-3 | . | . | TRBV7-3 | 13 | TGTGCCAGCAGCCGTGACAGGGGAAACACCATATATTTT | CASSRDRGNTIYF
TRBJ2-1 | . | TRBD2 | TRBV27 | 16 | TGTGCCAGCAGTTCCCACCGGAGCGGGGGAAACAATGAGCAGTTCTTC | CASSSHRSGGNNEQFF
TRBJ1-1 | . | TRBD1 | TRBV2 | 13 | TGTGCCAGCAGCCAGGGGGAGAACACTGAAGCTTTCTTT | CASSQGENTEAFF
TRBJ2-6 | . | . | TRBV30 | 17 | TGTGCCTGGAGTGTAGCGGGTATCCGGGGGGGGGCCAACGTCCTGACTTTC | CAWSVAGIRGGANVLTF
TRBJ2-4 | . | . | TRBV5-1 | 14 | TGCGCCAGCAGCGGAACCGGGCGGGGAAACATTCAGTACTTC | CASSGTGRGNIQYF
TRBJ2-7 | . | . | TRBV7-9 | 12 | TGTGCCAGCAGCTTAGTATCCTACGAGCAGTACTTC | CASSLVSYEQYF